The next 4 T cell receptor beta chains were all read from a single sample in a study of graft-versus-host responses after intestinal transplantation. No antigen has been assigned to these receptors. Sequencing used immunoSEQ multiplex PCR; TCRdb keeps in-frame clones, though not all of them. The sample shows 85,000 to 90,000 clones, 90% of them seen only once. Material: unstimulated CD4+ T cells sorted from spleen or lymph node cells, obtained before intestinal transplant. These receptors all stem from a human donor who received an intestinal transplant.

The genes are TRBV6-1 and TRBJ2-4, with D uncertain. From germline, CDR1 is MNHNS and CDR2 SASEGT. V lost 2 bases, J lost 8 bases, and 13 bases lay in between. The CDR3 length is 14 residues. The CDR3 DNA reads as TGTGCCAGCAGTGAAAGCTCTACCCCACACATTCAGTACTTC. Its translation: CASSESSTPHIQYF.

The CDR3 region has the DNA TGTGCCAGCTCACCACGGATGGGACAGAATTCACCCCTCCACTTT. Translated: CASSPRMGQNSPLHF. The gene calls are TRBV18 and TRBJ1-6; 7 bases are a match to TRBD1. CDR1 is KGHSH and CDR2 is LQKENI in the germline V gene. This CDR3 is built from 15 residues. Trimming at V came to 1 base and at J to 7 bases, leaving 4 bases not matched to a gene. Full variable domain (rest looked up from reference TRBV18 and TRBJ1-6): NAGVMQNPRHLVRRRGQEARLRCSPMKGHSHVYWYRQLPEEGLKFMVYLQKENIIDESGMPKERFSAEFPKEGPSILRIQQVVRGDSAAYFCASSPRMGQNSPLHFGNGTRLTVT.

This chain links TRBV2 with TRBJ2-4; the D gene is possibly TRBD1 (5 bases). The CDR3 consists of 15 residues. The V end was cut by 0 bases, the J end by 1 base, with 7 bases between. Germline V CDR1 and CDR2: SNHLY, FYNNEI. CDR3 coding DNA: TGTGCCAGCAGTGAAGCTAAGGGGGCCAAAAACATTCAGTACTTC. Encoded protein: CASSEAKGAKNIQYF.

The CDR3 nucleotides read TGTGCCAGCAGCTTGGCCGGTGGCAGGGGTGAAAAACTGTTTTTT. Translated: CASSLAGGRGEKLFF. The chain combines TRBV5-4 with TRBJ1-4; D possibly corresponds to TRBD1 (6 bases). Germline values: CDR1 SGHNT, CDR2 YYREEE (reference sequence). This CDR3 contains 15 residues. Trimming stripped 0 bases from V and 7 bases from J, with 13 bases between. The variable domain in full, with the rest retrieved from reference TRBV5-4 and TRBJ1-4, is ETGVTQSPTHLIKTRGQQVTLRCSSQSGHNTVSWYQQALGQGPQFIFQYYREEENGRGNFPPRFSGLQFPNYSSELNVNALELDDSALYLCASSLAGGRGEKLFFGSGTQLSVL.